The sequence of this TCR beta chain was determined in a study of Ad26.COV2.S vaccination and SARS-CoV-2 variants. The CDR3 extends over 14 amino acids. The V and J ends lost 1 base and 1 base respectively, with 5 bases between them. The V gene's germline CDR1 is LGHNA and CDR2 YSLEER. The treatment denotes: roughly 20 received Ad26.COV2.S at low or high dose, single or two shots; roughly five received placebo; per-sample allocation not given. Sampling was done on day 63 after the first vaccine or placebo injection. The assay was immunoSEQ multiplex PCR, and TCRdb's table has in-frame clones only and misses some. The sample consists of 350,000 to 600,000 clones, 89% of them appearing once.

The receptor was derived from a person between 18 and 65 years old who received the Ad26.COV2.S COVID-19 vaccine or a placebo. The sample here was peripheral blood, taken in a trial of Ad26.COV2.S vaccine versus placebo. The V gene is TRBV4-3, the J gene TRBJ1-3, with D unclear. The CDR3 protein is CASSQVYSGNTIYF. In DNA form, the CDR3 reads TGCGCCAGCAGCCAAGTTTATTCTGGAAACACCATATATTTT.